These 10 T cell receptor beta chains were all obtained from the same sample, sequenced in a study of regulatory dendritic cells for organ transplantation. Their antigens are not known. TCRdb keeps only in-frame clones here, not all; method: immunoSEQ multiplex PCR. The sample consists of about 11,000 clones, about 81% of them appearing once. Sorted subsets were CFSE-labeled and cultured roughly five days with allogeneic dendritic cells. The sample taken for sequencing was memory CD4+ T cells from blood cultured with regulatory dendritic cells. Regarding subset: CD45RO+ memory T cells. The source of these receptors is a human donor in good health.

The chain has TRBV6-1 and TRBJ2-2; 7 bases line up with TRBD2. J was trimmed by 7 bases and V by 1 base; bases with no gene match: 6. The V gene's germline CDR1 is MNHNS and CDR2 SASEGT. The CDR3 is 15 residues long. The chain's CDR3 is CASSEGTRVFGELFF. In nucleotides, the CDR3 is TGTGCCAGCAGTGAAGGGACTAGGGTTTTCGGGGAGCTGTTTTTT.

The rearrangement uses TRBV6-5 and TRBJ1-5; tentatively, D is TRBD1 (6 bases). The CDR3 totals 13 residues. Germline CDR1 reads MNHEY; CDR2 reads SVGAGI. Trimming cost V 8 bases and J 6 bases, with 14 bases left between them. The CDR3 reads CASGGGLGQPQHF. For the CDR3, the DNA is TGTGCCAGCGGCGGGGGGCTTGGTCAGCCCCAGCATTTT.

The rearrangement joins TRBV4-1 to TRBJ2-3, with TRBD2 matching 13 bases. The germline CDR1 and CDR2 sequences are MGHRA and YSYEKL. Trimming at V came to 3 bases and at J to 0 bases, leaving 3 bases not matched to a gene. CDR3 length: 17 residues. CDR3 sequence: CASSQGGLAGSTDTQYF. In DNA form, the CDR3 reads TGCGCCAGCAGCCAGGGGGGACTAGCGGGGAGCACAGATACGCAGTATTTT.

The chain combines TRBV4-2 with TRBJ2-2, with no clear D. The germline V and J ends were trimmed by 1 base and 6 bases, with 12 bases remaining between them. Germline V CDR1 and CDR2: LGHNA, YNFKEQ. The CDR3 contains 15 residues. CDR3 residues: CASSQAPGSAGELFF. The DNA of the CDR3 is TGTGCCAGCAGCCAAGCACCAGGATCGGCCGGGGAGCTGTTTTTT.

The chain has TRBV9 and TRBJ2-1, with a tentative D call TRBD2 (7 bases). There are 16 residues in the CDR3. Germline CDR1 is SGDLS and CDR2 is YYNGEE. V lost 1 base and J lost 6, with 17 bases in between. This chain's CDR3 is CASSVWEGVLTNEQFF. The CDR3, as DNA: TGTGCCAGCAGCGTATGGGAGGGGGTCCTGACCAATGAGCAGTTCTTC.

This clone was recorded a few times. This chain uses TRBV6-5 with TRBJ1-2; 8 bases match TRBD1. The V and J ends lost 4 bases and 2 bases, in that order; junction bases with no gene match: 6. The CDR3 is 15 residues long. Germline V gives CDR1 MNHEY, CDR2 SVGAGI. The CDR3 nucleotides are TGTGCCAGCAGTTTCAGAGACAGGGGAAACTATGGCTACACCTTC. This gives the protein CASSFRDRGNYGYTF.

This clone was observed a handful of times. This chain joins TRBV5-1 and TRBJ1-3; D is ambiguous. This CDR3 has 15 amino acids. Germline CDR1 is SGHRS and CDR2 is YFSETQ. The V gene lost 1 base and the J gene lost 0 bases, with 8 bases spanning the gap. CDR3 loop: CASSLTPFSGNTIYF. The CDR3 DNA follows: TGCGCCAGCAGCTTGACTCCTTTCTCTGGAAACACCATATATTTT.

With respect to this clone: A read error may account for a junction end that differs from germline. The V gene is TRBV18, the J gene TRBJ1-1; 8 nucleotides match TRBD1. Germline assignment: CDR1 KGHSH and CDR2 LQKENI. The CDR3 consists of 15 residues. CDR3 DNA: TGTGCCAGCTCAACTATACAGGGGGGGAACGCTGAAGCTTTCTTT. Its protein is CASSTIQGGNAEAFF.

The chain links TRBV15 to TRBJ2-7, with TRBD1 identical over 7 bases. The germline V gene encodes CDR1 LNHNV and CDR2 YYDKDF (reference sequence). The CDR3 is 15 residues long. The V gene end was trimmed by 0 bases and the J gene end by 3 bases; junction bases not matched to a gene: 5. The CDR3 sequence is CATSREGAGGYEQYF. CDR3 DNA: TGTGCCACCAGCAGAGAAGGGGCAGGGGGCTACGAGCAGTACTTC.

About this clone: This likely comes from a read error, as the CDR3 has no conserved phenylalanine or tryptophan at its end. The limits of the CDR3 on the DNA are not certain, so only TCRdb's listed CDR3 is given. V is TRBV21-1 and J is TRBJ1-2; TRBD1, as called in the table, went unchecked against the DNA. TRBV21-1 is a documented pseudogene. The CDR3 is 12 amino acids long, termini counted. CDR3 region: CASSKGDNWGSY.